This entry lists 29 T cell receptor beta chains sequenced from one sample in a study of T cell repertoires in cytomegalovirus infection. TCRdb recomputed calls from the reads with MiXCR, one row per CDR3 protein. The sample lists under 150,000 distinct CDR3 sequences; approximately 24% were seen once. Their antigens are not known. The sequenced sample consisted of PBMCs, sequenced either directly or after in vitro stimulation (not recorded which). Source of these receptors: a human donor in good health (CMV status not recorded). Some clones in this sample may be carry-over from other donors' samples.

This clonotype has at least ten counts. The chain links TRBV10-2 to TRBJ1-6, with 7 bases lining up with TRBD1. The germline CDR1 and CDR2 sequences are WSHSY and SAAADI. The V gene end was trimmed by 4 bases and the J gene end by 6 bases; junction bases not matched to a gene: 3. The CDR3 is 14 amino acids. This CDR3 is CASSVDRFNSPLHF. The CDR3 bases are TGCGCCAGCAGTGTGGACAGGTTTAATTCACCCCTCCACTTT.

The table lists this clonotype with a few counts. The chain joins TRBV5-1 to TRBJ1-4; D call uncertain. Trimming pared 3 bases from V and 7 bases from J, leaving 10 bases between. This CDR3 contains 13 residues. CDR1 is SGHRS and CDR2 is YFSETQ in the germline V gene. CDR3 residues: CASSSSAGEKLFF. In DNA form, the CDR3 reads TGCGCCAGCAGCTCTTCGGCTGGTGAAAAACTGTTTTTT.

This clonotype was seen at least ten times. The J gene is TRBJ2-1, the V gene TRBV7-2; 11 nucleotides agree with TRBD2. Trimming at V came to 5 bases and at J to 6 bases, leaving 9 bases not matched to a gene. The germline V gene has CDR1 SGHTA and CDR2 FQGNSA. The CDR3 covers 16 residues. CDR3 protein: CASSPSIAGGGNEQFF. The CDR3 DNA is TGTGCCAGCAGCCCGTCAATAGCGGGGGGGGGCAATGAGCAGTTCTTC.

This clonotype was recorded at least ten times. This chain joins TRBV12-3 or TRBV12-4 and TRBJ2-3; 9 nucleotides match TRBD2. The CDR3 covers 14 residues. V trimming: 8 bases; J trimming: 6 bases; junction bases outside the gene matches: 9. CDR3 nucleotide sequence: TGTGCCAGCTCTCCGGGACTAGCACCTGATACGCAGTATTTT. Its translation is CASSPGLAPDTQYF.

This clonotype was seen repeatedly, ten times or more. This sequence joins TRBV12-3 or TRBV12-4 and TRBJ1-5; D possibly corresponds to TRBD1 (6 bases). This CDR3 is built from 18 residues. The V end lost 6 bases, the J end lost 5 bases, and 26 bases lay between the germline ends. The CDR3 loop is CASRHGARGLPFYQPQHF. In DNA form, the CDR3 reads TGTGCCAGCAGGCACGGGGCCAGGGGCCTTCCTTTCTATCAGCCCCAGCATTTT.

The CDR3: CASSPTNNYEQYV. The CDR3 nucleotides read TGTGCCAGCAGCCCAACCAACAACTACGAGCAGTACGTC. The chain links TRBV7-3 to TRBJ2-7, with D hard to call. The CDR3 is 13 amino acids. Germline V gene data show CDR1 as SGHTA and CDR2 as FQGTGA. Trimming removed 5 bases from V and 3 bases from J, with 11 bases in between.

The CDR3 reads CASSLAGAGYGGYTF. CDR3 in DNA: TGTGCCAGCAGCTTAGCTGGCGCCGGCTATGGGGGCTACACCTTC. The chain combines TRBV7-2 with TRBJ1-2, with D hard to call. The CDR3 runs to 15 residues. The germline V and J ends were trimmed by 0 bases and 8 bases, with 16 bases remaining between them. CDR1 is SGHTA, CDR2 FQGNSA, per germline. Full variable domain (rest looked up from reference TRBV7-2 and TRBJ1-2): GAGVSQSPSNKVTEKGKDVELRCDPISGHTALYWYRQSLGQGLEFLIYFQGNSAPDKSGLPSDRFSAERTGGSVSTLTIQRTQQEDSAVYLCASSLAGAGYGGYTFGSGTRLTVV.

This chain connects TRBV19 to TRBJ2-7; D remains ambiguous. Germline V gives CDR1 LNHDA, CDR2 SQIVND (reference sequence). Trimming cost V 3 bases and J 3 bases, with 9 bases left between them. The CDR3 has 13 amino acids. CDR3 in DNA: TGTGCCAGTAGTATGAACGGAAACTACGAGCAGTACTTC. Translated: CASSMNGNYEQYF.

This clonotype showed up just a few times. The rearrangement joins TRBV29-1 to TRBJ2-1, with 11 bases aligning to TRBD2. Germline V gives CDR1 SQVTM, CDR2 ANQGSEA. The V gene end was trimmed by 4 bases and the J gene end by 9 bases; junction bases not matched to a gene: 8. The CDR3 length is 14 residues. CDR3 sequence reads: CSVGLLAGVVEQFF. The CDR3 DNA reads TGCAGCGTTGGCCTACTAGCGGGAGTGGTTGAGCAGTTCTTC.

This clonotype was seen only a few times. The V call is TRBV6-2 or TRBV6-3, the J call TRBJ2-7; 10 nucleotides match TRBD2. V shed 0 bases and J 11 bases; nucleotides not matched to a gene: 13. Germline loops: CDR1 MNHEY, CDR2 SVGEGT. CDR3 length: 16 amino acids. The CDR3 DNA reads as TGTGCCAGCAGTTACTCGAGCCTAGCGGGAGTGTCGGGGGAGTACTTC. This translates into CASSYSSLAGVSGEYF.

There are a few counts of this clonotype. V and J are TRBV29-1 and TRBJ2-1; maybe TRBD1 (5 bases). The CDR3 spans 14 residues. The V gene's germline CDR1 is SQVTM and CDR2 ANQGSEA. Trimming removed 4 bases from V and 5 bases from J, with 15 bases in between. The CDR3 coding sequence is TGCAGCGTTGCTTTCATGACAGTCAACAATGAGCAGTTCTTC. Protein sequence: CSVAFMTVNNEQFF.

This clonotype was counted a few times. This chain uses TRBV27 with TRBJ2-1; 11 bases are a match to TRBD2. Germline CDR1 and CDR2: MNHEY and SMNVEV (reference sequence). This CDR3 region has 16 residues. V dropped 7 bases and J dropped 0; count of bases not matched to a gene: 5. CDR3 region: CASIRLAGSSYNEQFF. CDR3 sequence (DNA): TGTGCCAGCATCAGACTAGCGGGAAGCTCCTACAATGAGCAGTTCTTC.

As for this clonotype: The germline gene is not matched at one end of the junction; a read error may be the cause. The chain combines TRBV7-2 with TRBJ2-1, with 12 bases that match TRBD2. Germline assignment: CDR1 SGHTA and CDR2 FQGNSA. The CDR3 has 14 amino acids. CDR3: CASSSGLAGYSGVF. As DNA, the CDR3 is TGTGCCAGCAGCTCCGGACTAGCGGGATACTCAGGGGTCTTC.

The chain couples TRBV19 to TRBJ2-1; possible D gene TRBD1, 6 bases. This CDR3 has 14 residues. CDR1 is LNHDA and CDR2 is SQIVND in the germline V gene (reference sequence). V lost 4 bases, J lost 2 bases, and 9 bases lay in between. The CDR3 here is CASSKGEAYNEQFF. The DNA for the CDR3 is TGTGCCAGTAGTAAGGGGGAAGCCTACAATGAGCAGTTCTTC.

J is TRBJ2-1 and V is TRBV5-6; D tentatively reads TRBD1 or TRBD2 (6 bases each). The germline CDR1 and CDR2 sequences are SGHDT and YYEEEE. This CDR3 is built from 17 residues. The V gene lost 0 bases and the J gene lost 4 bases, with 17 bases spanning the gap. The CDR3: CASSLVGRRDIYNEQFF. The DNA for the CDR3 is TGTGCCAGCAGCTTGGTAGGCCGGCGGGACATATACAATGAGCAGTTCTTC.

This clonotype has a single count. The J gene is TRBJ2-5, the V gene TRBV10-3; a possible D gene is TRBD2 (5 bases). The CDR3 has 13 amino acids. The germline gives CDR1 ENHRY, CDR2 SYGVKD. V lost 11 bases, J lost 5 bases, and 18 bases lay in between. In DNA, the CDR3 is TGTGCCGTCAAGGAGACCGGGGTGGAGACCCAGTACTTC. Translating gives CAVKETGVETQYF.

The genes are TRBV27 and TRBJ2-3; D is unresolved. CDR3 length: 15 amino acids. V lost 7 bases and J lost 0, with 14 bases in between. Germline CDR1 reads MNHEY; CDR2 reads SMNVEV (reference sequence). This chain's CDR3 is CASTPLGESTDTQYF. CDR3 sequence (DNA): TGTGCCAGCACCCCTCTCGGCGAGAGCACAGATACGCAGTATTTT.

The sample holds many counts of this clonotype. The chain recombines TRBV7-2 with TRBJ2-7; 7 bases align to TRBD2. Looked up from germline, CDR1 is SGHTA and CDR2 is FQGNSA. V gave up 4 bases and J gave up 0 bases; unmatched junction bases: 6. The CDR3 sequence is 15 residues long. The CDR3 nucleotides are TGTGCCAGCAGCTCCTCGGGAGGACCCTCCTACGAGCAGTACTTC. As protein: CASSSSGGPSYEQYF.

The J gene is TRBJ2-1, the V gene TRBV7-8; perhaps TRBD2 as D (5 bases). The CDR3 has 14 residues. CDR1 SGHVS and CDR2 FQNEAQ come from the germline V gene. Trimming removed 5 bases from V and 8 bases from J, with 16 bases in between. DNA for the CDR3: TGTGCCAGCAGCACTTGGACTTTATCGGATGAGCAGTTCTTC. Translation: CASSTWTLSDEQFF. Combining the CDR3 with reference TRBV7-8 and TRBJ2-1 gives the whole variable domain GAGVSQSPRYKVAKRGQDVALRCDPISGHVSLFWYQQALGQGPEFLTYFQNEAQLDKSGLPSDRFFAERPEGSVSTLKIQRTQQEDSAVYLCASSTWTLSDEQFFGPGTRLTVL.

This clonotype was recorded at least ten times. This sequence joins TRBV7-2 and TRBJ1-4; D unresolved. The CDR3 extends over 13 amino acids. V dropped 2 bases and J dropped 7 bases, with 8 bases sitting between them. Germline assignment: CDR1 SGHTA and CDR2 FQGNSA. CDR3 in DNA: TGTGCCAGCAGCTTAACGGGAGGTGAAAAACTGTTTTTT. Translation: CASSLTGGEKLFF.

At least ten counts were recorded for this clonotype. The rearrangement joins TRBV7-9 to TRBJ2-5; tentatively, D is TRBD2 (7 bases). This CDR3 is built from 16 residues. Germline-derived CDR1 and CDR2 are SEHNR and FQNEAQ (reference sequence). Trimming pared 1 base from V and 2 bases from J, leaving 14 bases between. CDR3 nucleotides: TGTGCCAGCAGCTTAGACTGGGGGGGCCCTCAAGAGACCCAGTACTTC. Its protein is CASSLDWGGPQETQYF.

This clonotype showed up many times. V is TRBV7-2 and J is TRBJ1-2; 9 nucleotides line up with TRBD1. The CDR3 totals 15 residues. J was trimmed by 8 bases and V by 3 bases; bases with no gene match: 10. CDR1 and CDR2 (germline): SGHTA, FQGNSA. For the CDR3, the DNA is TGTGCCAGCAGCTTCCTGCAAACAGGGGGCGCAGGCTACACCTTC. This sequence encodes CASSFLQTGGAGYTF.

This clonotype came up once. In DNA, the CDR3 is TGTGCCAGCAGTTACCGGGACTCAAAGCTCACAGATACGCAGTATTTT. It specifies CASSYRDSKLTDTQYF. The chain links TRBV6-2 or TRBV6-3 to TRBJ2-3, with D maybe TRBD2 (6 bases). Germline V CDR1 and CDR2: MNHEY, SVGEGT. Trimming took 2 bases from V and 2 from J, leaving 14 bases between them. The CDR3 is made up of 16 amino acids.

This clonotype was counted between two and nine times. The chain employs TRBV14 and TRBJ1-1; D ambiguous. Germline loops: CDR1 SGHDN, CDR2 FVKESK. The CDR3 covers 16 residues. Trimming removed 4 bases at V and 2 bases at J, with 17 bases between. CDR3 region: CASSPQLGSVNTEAFF. CDR3 nucleotides: TGTGCCAGCAGCCCCCAGCTGGGATCGGTTAACACTGAAGCTTTCTTT.

In DNA form, the CDR3 reads TGTGCCAGCAGTTACTCGAGAGTTGACGGCTACACCTTC. Encoded protein: CASSYSRVDGYTF. V gene TRBV6-5 combines with J gene TRBJ1-2, with D hard to call. The V gene's germline CDR1 is MNHEY and CDR2 SVGAGI. V was pared by 0 bases and J by 8 bases, with 10 bases between. This CDR3 has 13 residues.

The sample holds a few counts of this clonotype. The gene calls are TRBV6-4 and TRBJ2-3, with D possibly matching TRBD2 (5 bases). The germline V gene encodes CDR1 MRHNA and CDR2 SNTAGT. CDR3 length: 16 amino acids. Trimming shortened V by 0 bases and J by 0 bases, and 10 bases separated the two germline ends. The CDR3 DNA reads TGTGCCAGCAGTGACTCGAAGGACTCAAGCACAGATACGCAGTATTTT. Amino acids: CASSDSKDSSTDTQYF.

This chain's CDR3 is CSVEEVQGGTEAFF. In DNA form, the CDR3 reads TGCAGCGTTGAAGAGGTGCAGGGCGGCACTGAAGCTTTCTTT. This chain uses TRBV29-1 with TRBJ1-1, with D possibly being TRBD1 (5 bases). This CDR3 contains 14 residues. Germline V CDR1 and CDR2: SQVTM, ANQGSEA. The germline V and J ends were trimmed by 0 bases and 4 bases, with 12 bases remaining between them.

This clonotype was seen only a few times. This rearrangement joins TRBV7-6 to TRBJ2-5, with 7 bases that match TRBD1. This CDR3 contains 14 residues. The trim removed 5 bases at V and 0 bases at J, leaving 3 bases unmatched. The germline CDR1 and CDR2 sequences are SGHVS and FNYEAQ. In DNA form, the CDR3 reads TGTGCCAGCAGCCCGGACAGGCACCAAGAGACCCAGTACTTC. Protein sequence: CASSPDRHQETQYF.

The chain couples TRBV29-1 to TRBJ1-1; 9 nucleotides align to TRBD1. Germline CDR1 and CDR2: SQVTM and ANQGSEA. With 6 bases clipped from V and 1 base from J, the junction kept 6 bases outside the gene matches. The CDR3 has 14 amino acids. Here the CDR3 DNA reads TGCAGCGTGGTAACAGGGGGCGGGAACACTGAAGCTTTCTTT. It is translated as CSVVTGGGNTEAFF.